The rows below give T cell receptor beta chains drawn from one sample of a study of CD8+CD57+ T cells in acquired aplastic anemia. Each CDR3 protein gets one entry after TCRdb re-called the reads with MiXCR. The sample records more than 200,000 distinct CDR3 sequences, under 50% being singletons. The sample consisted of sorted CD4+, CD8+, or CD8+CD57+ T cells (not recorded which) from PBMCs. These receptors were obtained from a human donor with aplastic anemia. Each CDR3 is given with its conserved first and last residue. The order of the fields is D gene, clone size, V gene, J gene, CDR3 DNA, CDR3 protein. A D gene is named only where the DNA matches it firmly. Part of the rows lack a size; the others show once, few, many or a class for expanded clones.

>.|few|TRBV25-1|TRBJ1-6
TGTGCCAGCAGCCTTGACACGTCCTATAATTCACTCCTCCACTTT
CASSLDTSYNSLLHF
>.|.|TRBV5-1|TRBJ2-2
TGCGCCAGCAAACAGGGAAACACCGGGGAGCTGTTTTTT
CASKQGNTGELFF
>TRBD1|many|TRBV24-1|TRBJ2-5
TGTGCCACCAGCGTGGAGGGACAGGGCCAGCAAGAGACCCAGTACTTC
CATSVEGQGQQETQYF
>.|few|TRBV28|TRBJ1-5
TGTGCCAGCAGTTTATACGGGGGGAGCAATCAGCCCCAGCATTTT
CASSLYGGSNQPQHF
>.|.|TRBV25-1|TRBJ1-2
TGTGCCAGCAGCACGAAAGGGGAGGGAGCTTATGGCTACACCTTC
CASSTKGEGAYGYTF
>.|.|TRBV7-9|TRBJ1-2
TGTGCCAGCAACTTAATCCTCGGGATCACGGCTGGCTACACCTTC
CASNLILGITAGYTF
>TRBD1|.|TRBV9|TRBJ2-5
TGTGCCAGCAGCCCTCGACAGGGGCAGTACCAAGAGACCCAGTACTTC
CASSPRQGQYQETQYF
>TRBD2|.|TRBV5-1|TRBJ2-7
TGCGCCAGCAGAATTAGCGGGGGGCCTTCCTACGAGCAGTACTTC
CASRISGGPSYEQYF
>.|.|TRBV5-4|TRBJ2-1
TGTGCCAGCAGCTTGGGACTGCAAGGACGAGGGGAGCAGTTCTTC
CASSLGLQGRGEQFF
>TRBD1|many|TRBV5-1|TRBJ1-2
TGCGCCAGCAGCTTGGCCAAGTGGGACAGGGATACGGGCTACACCTTC
CASSLAKWDRDTGYTF
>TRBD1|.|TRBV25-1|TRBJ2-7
TGTGCCAGCAGTGCCGGACAGGGCTTCGGCGAGCAGTACTTC
CASSAGQGFGEQYF
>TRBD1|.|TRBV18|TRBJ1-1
TGTGCCAGCTCACCGAACTCCGGGACAGGGGAATCCACTGAAGCTTTCTTT
CASSPNSGTGESTEAFF
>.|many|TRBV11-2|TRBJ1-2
TGTGCCAGCAGCTTAGTTGGGCAGGGAGGCAACTATGGCTACACCTTC
CASSLVGQGGNYGYTF
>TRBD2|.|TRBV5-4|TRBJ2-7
TGTGCCAGCAGCCCCACTAGCGGGGAGCCCTGCGAGCAGTACTTC
CASSPTSGEPCEQYF
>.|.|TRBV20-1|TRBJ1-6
TGCAGTGCTAGCGAGGGACGGGGTTCACCCCTCCACTTT
CSASEGRGSPLHF
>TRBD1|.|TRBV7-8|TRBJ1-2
TGTGCTAGCAGCCGGGACAGGGGAAATGGCTACACCTTC
CASSRDRGNGYTF
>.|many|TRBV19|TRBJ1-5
TGTGCCAGTAGTAACGAGAGGGGAAGCAATCAGCCCCAGCATTTT
CASSNERGSNQPQHF
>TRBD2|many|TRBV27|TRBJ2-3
TGTGCCAGCAGTTTCGGTAGCGGGGGGTACACAGATACGCAGTATTTT
CASSFGSGGYTDTQYF
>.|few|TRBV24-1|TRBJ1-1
TGTGCCGCCAGTTCCGGGACGGTGAACACTGAAGCTTTCTTT
CAASSGTVNTEAFF
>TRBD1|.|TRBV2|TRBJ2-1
TGTGCCAGCAGGACCGGGACAGGGGGATTTAATCAGTTCTTC
CASRTGTGGFNQFF
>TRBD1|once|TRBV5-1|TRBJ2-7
TGCGCCAGCAGCTTGGGACAGGGGAGGAACGAGCAGTACTTC
CASSLGQGRNEQYF
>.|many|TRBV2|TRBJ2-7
TGTGCCAGCAGTGACAGAGCCTACGAGCAGTACTTC
CASSDRAYEQYF
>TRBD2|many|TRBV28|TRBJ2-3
TGTGCCAGCAGTAACCTTAGCGGGGGCGGAACAGATACGCAGTATTTT
CASSNLSGGGTDTQYF
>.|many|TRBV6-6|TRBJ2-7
TGTGCCAGTCAGGGAGACACGACCTACGAGCAGTACTTC
CASQGDTTYEQYF
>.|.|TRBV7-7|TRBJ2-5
TGTGCCAGCAGTGACAGGTACCAAGAGACCCAGTACTTC
CASSDRYQETQYF
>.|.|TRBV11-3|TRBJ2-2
TGTGCCAGCAGCGTAGGATATAGGGGGGGAAGAGGCGGGGAGCTGTTTTTT
CASSVGYRGGRGGELFF
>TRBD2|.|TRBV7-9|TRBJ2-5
TGTGCCAGCAGCTTCGGGACTAGCGGGGGAGAGACCCAGTACTTC
CASSFGTSGGETQYF
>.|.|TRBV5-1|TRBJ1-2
TGTGCCAGCAGCGTGCCGGGAGTCCCCTACTATGGCTACACCTTC
CASSVPGVPYYGYTF
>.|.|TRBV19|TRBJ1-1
TGTGCCAGTAGTATCCCACAGGGTACTGAAGCTTTCTTT
CASSIPQGTEAFF
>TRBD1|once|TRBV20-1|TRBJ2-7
TGCAGTGCTAGAGATCCGGGACAGCGAGTCTACGAGCAGTACTTC
CSARDPGQRVYEQYF
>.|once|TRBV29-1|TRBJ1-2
TGCAGCTTTGGAGGGGACAACTATGGCTACACCTTC
CSFGGDNYGYTF
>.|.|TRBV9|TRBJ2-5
TGTGCCAGCTCACTCCCGGGTCGGCGGGGGCGCGGGCAAGAGACCCAGTACTTC
CASSLPGRRGRGQETQYF
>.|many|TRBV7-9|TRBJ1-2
TGTGCCAGCAGCTTATCCTATGGCTACACCTTC
CASSLSYGYTF
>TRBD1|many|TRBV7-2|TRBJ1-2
TGTGCCAGCAGCTTAGAAGGGGGCAGGTACTCCTATGGCTACACCTTC
CASSLEGGRYSYGYTF
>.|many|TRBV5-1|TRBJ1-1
TGCGCCAGCAGCTTCGGGGACTTGAACACTGAAGCTTTCTTT
CASSFGDLNTEAFF
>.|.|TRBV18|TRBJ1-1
TGTGCCAGCTCTACCGCGAAGGGGAGTAACACTGAAGCTTTCTTT
CASSTAKGSNTEAFF
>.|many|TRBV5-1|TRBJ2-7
TGCGCCAGCAGCTTGGAAGTGAGGCCTGGACCCTACGAGCAGTACTTC
CASSLEVRPGPYEQYF
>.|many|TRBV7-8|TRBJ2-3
TGTGCCAGCAGCTTAGGTGCAGATACGCAGTATTTT
CASSLGADTQYF
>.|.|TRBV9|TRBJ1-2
TGTGCCAGCAGCGTAGCTACAGGGAACCCCTATGGCTACACCTTC
CASSVATGNPYGYTF
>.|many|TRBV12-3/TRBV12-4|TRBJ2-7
TGTGCCAGCAGGCCTGCCGCAGGTTCATACGAGCAGTACTTC
CASRPAAGSYEQYF
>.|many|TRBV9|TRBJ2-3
TGTGCCAGCAGCGTGGGGGTAACAGATACGCAGTATTTT
CASSVGVTDTQYF
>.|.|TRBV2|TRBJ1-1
TGTGCCAGCAGTGAGATGGGGCAGGGTGAGGCTTTCTTT
CASSEMGQGEAFF
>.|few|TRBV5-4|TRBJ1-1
TGTGCCAGCAGCTTGGCCCGTGGCGGGAGACAGGCTGAAGCTTTCTTT
CASSLARGGRQAEAFF
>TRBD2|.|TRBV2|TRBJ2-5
TGTGCCAGCAGGCGGGGGATAGAGACCCAGTACTTC
CASRRGIETQYF
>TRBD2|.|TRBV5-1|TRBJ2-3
TGCGCCAGCACCTTAGCGGGGGGGATCACAGATACGCAGTATTTT
CASTLAGGITDTQYF
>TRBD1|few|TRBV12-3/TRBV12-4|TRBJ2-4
TGTGCCAGCAGTTTGACAGGGGTAGCCAAAAACATTCAGTACTTC
CASSLTGVAKNIQYF
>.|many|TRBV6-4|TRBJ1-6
TGTGCCAGCAGTGACAGGGATTCACCCCTCCACTTT
CASSDRDSPLHF
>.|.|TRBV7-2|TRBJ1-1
TGTGCCAGCAGCCTGAAATACAGGGCCGCTGAAGCTTTCTTT
CASSLKYRAAEAFF
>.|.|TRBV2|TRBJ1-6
TGTGCCAGCAGCCCCTTTCAGACGGGCAGAAATAATTCACCCCTCCACTTT
CASSPFQTGRNNSPLHF
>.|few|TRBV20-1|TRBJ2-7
TGCAGTGCTAGGGAAACGGGAACCTACGAGCAGTACTTC
CSARETGTYEQYF
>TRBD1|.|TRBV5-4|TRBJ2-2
TGCGCCAGCAGCCAAGATTGGAGTGGGCAGGGGGCAGCCGGGGAGCTGTTTTTT
CASSQDWSGQGAAGELFF
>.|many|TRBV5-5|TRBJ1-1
TGTGCCAGCAGCTTGGTAGGGGACACTGAAGCTTTCTTT
CASSLVGDTEAFF
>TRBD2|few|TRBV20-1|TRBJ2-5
TGCAGTGCAAAGCGGGGGGCTCAAGAGACCCAGTACTTC
CSAKRGAQETQYF
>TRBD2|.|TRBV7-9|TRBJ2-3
TGTGCCAGCAGCTTATATGGGGGGGGGACAGATACGCAGTATTTT
CASSLYGGGTDTQYF
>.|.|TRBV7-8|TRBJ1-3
TGTGCCAGCAGCTTACTGTCCGGGGGTTCGAAAAACACCATATATTTT
CASSLLSGGSKNTIYF
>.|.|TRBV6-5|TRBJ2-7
TGTGCCAGCAATCCGCGCCCGGCCTCCTACGAGCAGTACTTC
CASNPRPASYEQYF
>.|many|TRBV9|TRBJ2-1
TGTGCCAGCAGCGTATCAAACAGGGTCAATGAGCAGTTCTTC
CASSVSNRVNEQFF